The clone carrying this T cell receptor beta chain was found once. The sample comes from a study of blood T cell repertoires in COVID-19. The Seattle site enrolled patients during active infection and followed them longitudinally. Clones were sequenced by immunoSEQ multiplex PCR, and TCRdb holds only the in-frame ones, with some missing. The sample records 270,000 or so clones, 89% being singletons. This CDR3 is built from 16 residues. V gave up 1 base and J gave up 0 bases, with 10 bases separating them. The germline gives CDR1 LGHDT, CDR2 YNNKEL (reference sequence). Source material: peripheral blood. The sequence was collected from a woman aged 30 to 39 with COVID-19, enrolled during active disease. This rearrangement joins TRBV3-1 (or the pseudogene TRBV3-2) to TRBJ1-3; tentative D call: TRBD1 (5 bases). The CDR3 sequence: CASSQVIQGSGNTIYF. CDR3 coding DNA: TGTGCCAGCAGCCAAGTAATTCAGGGCTCTGGAAACACCATATATTTT.